The rows below give T cell receptor beta chains drawn from one sample of a study of cytomegalovirus exposure and HLA in healthy donors. Assay used: immunoSEQ multiplex PCR; TCRdb lists only in-frame clones, some missing. Among under 200,000 clones, roughly 80% were seen once, and the ten largest hold approximately 1.8%. The sample taken for sequencing was PBMCs. The receptors derive from a human donor in good health. The CDR3 runs from the conserved cysteine through the conserved F or W. Each record gives: D gene, V gene, clone size, J gene, CDR3 protein, CDR3 DNA. D genes are given only for firm matches. Some rows mark clone size as missing; the rest say once, few, many or name a class of expanded clone.

TRBD2,TRBV5-1,-,TRBJ2-1,CASSKPVSGGANEQFF,TGCGCCAGCAGCAAGCCCGTTAGCGGGGGGGCCAATGAGCAGTTCTTC
-,TRBV11-2,-,TRBJ2-5,CASSATGTQYF,TGTGCCAGCAGCGCCACAGGGACCCAGTACTTC
-,TRBV4-1,-,TRBJ2-3,CASSPGTDTQYF,TGCGCCAGCAGCCCTGGCACAGATACGCAGTATTTT
-,TRBV6-5,few,TRBJ1-1,CASRGLLGRGTEAFF,TGTGCCAGCAGGGGTCTGTTGGGGAGAGGGACTGAAGCTTTCTTT
-,TRBV5-1,-,TRBJ2-3,CASSLVTGTDTQYF,TGCGCCAGCAGCTTGGTAACAGGGACAGATACGCAGTATTTT
TRBD2,TRBV10-2,-,TRBJ2-5,CASSEFGTRETQYF,TGCGCCAGCAGTGAGTTCGGGACTAGAGAGACCCAGTACTTC
TRBD1,TRBV28,-,TRBJ2-7,CASSLPGGYEQYF,TGTGCCAGCAGTTTACCAGGGGGCTACGAGCAGTACTTC
-,TRBV7-9,-,TRBJ1-2,CAITGSNYGYTF,TGTGCCATCACAGGGTCGAACTATGGCTACACCTTC
TRBD1,TRBV4-3,-,TRBJ1-4,CASSQGPGTDREKLFF,TGCGCCAGCAGCCAAGGGCCCGGGACAGATAGGGAAAAACTGTTTTTT
TRBD1,TRBV2,-,TRBJ2-3,CASGDRMLYTQYF,TGTGCCAGCGGGGACAGGATGCTTTATACGCAGTATTTT
TRBD2,TRBV6-1,-,TRBJ2-3,CASSEAGAGGLSTQYF,TGTGCCAGCAGTGAAGCAGGAGCGGGGGGGCTGTCTACGCAGTATTTT
-,TRBV13,-,TRBJ2-3,CASSLVLDSADTQYF,TGTGCCAGCAGCTTAGTTTTGGACAGCGCAGATACGCAGTATTTT
TRBD2,TRBV4-1,-,TRBJ2-5,CASSQAWASGGLQETQYF,TGCGCCAGCAGCCAAGCATGGGCTAGCGGGGGTCTCCAAGAGACCCAGTACTTC
TRBD1,TRBV19,-,TRBJ1-5,CASSRGQGSSNQPQHF,TGTGCCAGTAGTAGAGGACAGGGAAGTAGCAATCAGCCCCAGCATTTT
TRBD2,TRBV2,-,TRBJ2-2,CASNPTSGGAGGTGELFF,TGTGCCAGCAATCCGACTAGCGGGGGGGCGGGAGGGACCGGGGAGCTGTTTTTT
-,TRBV10-2,-,TRBJ2-1,CASSLSLSYNEQFF,TGCGCCAGCTCACTTTCGCTGTCCTACAATGAGCAGTTCTTC
TRBD1,TRBV13,-,TRBJ2-7,CASSSSGKGAAYEQYF,TGTGCCAGCAGCTCCTCGGGTAAGGGGGCTGCCTACGAGCAGTACTTC
-,TRBV7-9,-,TRBJ2-1,CASSSHSGNNEQFF,TGTGCCAGCAGCTCACATAGCGGTAACAATGAGCAGTTCTTC
TRBD1,TRBV18,-,TRBJ1-1,CASSLPDRGYTEAFF,TGTGCCAGCTCACTGCCGGACAGGGGGTATACTGAAGCTTTCTTT
-,TRBV5-1,-,TRBJ1-3,CASSPQAGSGNTIYF,TGCGCCAGCAGCCCGCAAGCGGGCTCTGGAAACACCATATATTTT
-,TRBV9,few,TRBJ2-3,CASSVRTSTDTQYF,TGTGCCAGCAGCGTTCGGACTAGCACAGATACGCAGTATTTT
-,TRBV19,-,TRBJ2-5,CASSSGLFGAKETQYF,TGTGCCAGTAGTTCCGGACTATTTGGGGCCAAAGAGACCCAGTACTTC
-,TRBV11-2,-,TRBJ1-2,CASSLDSGGFTYGYTF,TGTGCCAGCAGCTTAGATTCGGGGGGCTTTACCTATGGCTACACCTTC
-,TRBV4-3,-,TRBJ2-7,CASSQDLGGEQYF,TGCGCCAGCAGCCAAGATTTAGGCGGCGAGCAGTACTTC
-,TRBV6-6,-,TRBJ1-5,CASSSYRDNNQPQHF,TGTGCCAGCAGTTCCTACCGGGACAACAATCAGCCCCAGCATTTT